In this sample, the clone carrying this T cell receptor beta chain turned up many times. Its antigen is currently unknown. TCRbeta library preparation incorporated unique molecular identifiers. From the PCR reads, TCRdb called clonotypes with MiXCR, one entry per CDR3 protein. This repertoire shows around 580,000 distinct CDR3 sequences, 20% to 25% found once; its top ten account for approximately 14%. These data are taken from a study of T-cell reconstitution after alpha-beta-depleted transplantation in children. The CDR3 runs 13 residues. The V end was cut by 4 bases, the J end by 0 bases, with 7 bases between. Study-wide points: After one year, T-cell counts and TCRbeta diversity mostly came from new T cells.

The sequence was obtained from a boy younger than two who had a stem cell transplant for acute myeloid leukemia, so the T cells may come from the graft donor. The material was PBMCs, mostly from graft donor cells, obtained 360 days after TCRalphabeta/CD19-depleted stem cell transplant. The V call is TRBV12-3 or TRBV12-4, the J call TRBJ2-7; no firm D call. CDR3: CASSSQYSYEQYV. CDR3 DNA: TGTGCCAGCAGTTCACAGTACTCCTACGAGCAGTACGTC.